The 31 T cell receptor beta chains listed next were all sequenced from one sample in a study of shared clonotypes between healthy human individuals. Assay: immunoSEQ multiplex PCR; the TCRdb copy retains only in-frame clones and omits some. The data contain some 2,500,000 clones, roughly 93% of them seen just once; the ten biggest clones take up about 0.39%. Sequencing input: naive CD4+ T cells from PBMCs. Subset: CD45RA+ positively selected. These receptor sequences come from a man aged 18 to 29 in good health. Some clones in this sample may be carry-over from other donors' samples.

V gene TRBV9 combines with J gene TRBJ2-1; D gene ambiguous. Trimming removed 2 bases at V and 0 bases at J, with 15 bases between. Germline V lookup: CDR1 SGDLS, CDR2 YYNGEE. There are 17 residues in the CDR3. For the CDR3, the DNA is TGTGCCAGCAGCGTTAGTATTCCGACGAGCTCCTACAATGAGCAGTTCTTC. Translation gives CASSVSIPTSSYNEQFF.

The rearrangement links TRBV29-1 to TRBJ2-7, with a weak D call TRBD1 (5 bases). This CDR3 region has 12 residues. The V end lost 7 bases, the J end lost 3 bases, and 13 bases lay between the germline ends. CDR1 is SQVTM and CDR2 is ANQGSEA in the germline V gene. DNA for the CDR3: TGCAGCGCGCGGACAAGGGGCTACGAGCAGTACTTC. It translates to CSARTRGYEQYF.

This clone turned up a few times. CDR3 in amino acids: CASSKDDRPQHF. CDR3 nucleotides: TGTGCCAGCAGTAAGGACGATCGGCCCCAGCATTTT. The V and J genes are TRBV28 and TRBJ1-5; no clear D. This CDR3 has 12 residues. The V end lost 5 bases, the J end lost 9 bases, and 11 bases lay between the germline ends. The germline V gene encodes CDR1 MDHEN and CDR2 SYDVKM.

This clone was seen a single time. The sample contains more than one DNA sequence encoding this CDR3. The gene calls are TRBV18 and TRBJ1-2; a possible D gene is TRBD1 (5 bases). Germline assignment: CDR1 KGHSH and CDR2 LQKENI. This CDR3 has 14 residues. Trimming took 4 bases from V and 0 from J, leaving 9 bases between them. DNA for the CDR3: TGTGCCAGCTCACGGGACCGAACTAACTATGGCTACACCTTC. Protein: CASSRDRTNYGYTF.

This chain links TRBV27 with TRBJ2-4; D gene ambiguous. V was trimmed by 4 bases and J by 7 bases, leaving 11 bases between them. The CDR3 extends over 13 amino acids. Germline V CDR1 and CDR2: MNHEY, SMNVEV (reference sequence). CDR3 nucleotides: TGTGCCAGCAGTTGGGCAGGAGAGAACATTCAGTACTTC. It translates to CASSWAGENIQYF.

In its sample, this clone was seen once. The chain has TRBV18 and TRBJ2-2; 12 bases are a match to TRBD2. J was trimmed by 3 bases and V by 8 bases; bases with no gene match: 4. The CDR3 has 15 residues. Germline V gene data show CDR1 as KGHSH and CDR2 as LQKENI. CDR3 loop: CASRLAGGDTGELFF. CDR3 coding DNA: TGTGCCAGCCGGCTAGCGGGAGGGGACACCGGGGAGCTGTTTTTT.

The chain links TRBV6-6 to TRBJ2-6; a possible D gene is TRBD2 (6 bases). The germline V gene has CDR1 MNHNY and CDR2 SVGAGI (reference sequence). Deletions cut 7 bases from V and 0 bases from J, with 13 bases between. The CDR3 has 16 residues. CDR3 amino acids: CASTTSRSSGANVLTF. DNA for the CDR3: TGTGCCAGCACAACTAGCCGGAGCTCTGGGGCCAACGTCCTGACTTTC.

The chain joins TRBV4-1 to TRBJ1-2; D is possibly TRBD1 (6 bases). The germline V gene has CDR1 MGHRA and CDR2 YSYEKL. CDR3 length equals 14 residues. Trimming removed 2 bases at V and 8 bases at J, with 15 bases between. CDR3 coding DNA: TGCGCCAGCAGCCAATCAGGGGCCGGGGGAGGCTACACCTTC. It yields the protein CASSQSGAGGGYTF.

The chain couples TRBV7-3 to TRBJ2-5, with 10 bases identical to TRBD2. The junction had 7 bases not matched to a gene; V was cut back by 3 bases and J by 6 bases. The germline CDR1 and CDR2 sequences are SGHTA and FQGTGA. The CDR3 extends over 15 amino acids. The CDR3 coding sequence is TGTGCCAGCAGCTTCAGCGGGAGGGCCGAAAAGACCCAGTACTTC. Translated, it gives CASSFSGRAEKTQYF.

The chain carries TRBV7-8 and TRBJ1-5; D uncertain. The CDR3 runs to 12 residues. Trimming pared 5 bases from V and 8 bases from J, leaving 10 bases between. Germline CDR1 reads SGHVS; CDR2 reads FQNEAQ. CDR3 protein: CASSALREPQHF. As DNA, the CDR3 is TGTGCCAGCAGCGCCCTAAGGGAGCCCCAGCATTTT.

The V call is TRBV7-6, the J call TRBJ2-1, with 7 nucleotides matching TRBD2. CDR3 length equals 15 residues. The V segment lost 2 bases and the J segment 6 bases; nucleotides outside the gene matches: 7. Germline-derived CDR1 and CDR2 are SGHVS and FNYEAQ. The CDR3 loop reads CASSLTAGASNEQFF. The CDR3 region has the DNA TGTGCCAGCAGCTTAACGGCGGGAGCAAGCAATGAGCAGTTCTTC.

Only a few counts were recorded for this clone. The rearrangement links TRBV30 to TRBJ1-1; D is uncertain. This CDR3 region has 15 residues. V was clipped by 4 bases and J by 0 bases, with 15 bases between them. Germline V gene lookup returns CDR1 GTSNPN and CDR2 SVGIG (reference sequence). CDR3 loop: CAWTLDHVLNTEAFF. The CDR3 nucleotides read TGTGCCTGGACTCTCGATCACGTATTGAACACTGAAGCTTTCTTT.

This clone was counted a few times. The CDR3 region is CASSSGFHTEAFF. The CDR3 DNA reads as TGTGCCAGCAGCTCTGGGTTTCACACTGAAGCTTTCTTT. The gene calls are TRBV7-9 and TRBJ1-1; D not resolved. V was clipped by 4 bases and J by 3 bases, with 9 bases between them. From germline, CDR1 is SEHNR and CDR2 FQNEAQ (reference sequence). This CDR3 comprises 13 residues.

About this clone: The same CDR3 is also encoded by other DNA sequences in this sample. This chain connects TRBV28 to TRBJ1-2; 8 nucleotides align to TRBD1. CDR3 length: 13 amino acids. The ends lost 4 bases at V and 3 bases at J; junction bases unmatched: 1. CDR1 is MDHEN, CDR2 SYDVKM, per germline. The CDR3 nucleotides read TGTGCCAGCAGTTCGGGACAGGACTATGGCTACACCTTC. Translating it yields CASSSGQDYGYTF.

This clone was observed a single time. This CDR3 is also generated by other DNA sequences in the sample. This chain uses TRBV29-1 with TRBJ2-5; unclear D gene. Per germline, CDR1 SQVTM and CDR2 ANQGSEA. The CDR3 consists of 11 residues. Trimming cost V 1 base and J 1 base, with 1 base left between them. This CDR3 reads CSVEGQETQYF. The CDR3 bases are TGCAGCGTTGAAGGCCAAGAGACCCAGTACTTC.

The chain combines TRBV9 with TRBJ2-1; 13 nucleotides match TRBD2. Unmatched junction bases numbered 3, after V lost 0 bases and J lost 9 bases. Germline CDR1 is SGDLS and CDR2 is YYNGEE. The CDR3 has 15 amino acids. This CDR3 is CASSVVGTSGIEQFF. As DNA, the CDR3 is TGTGCCAGCAGCGTAGTAGGGACTAGCGGGATTGAGCAGTTCTTC.

The rearrangement links TRBV29-1 to TRBJ2-7, with 9 bases matching TRBD1. The CDR3 extends over 12 amino acids. Trimming at V came to 7 bases and at J to 2 bases, leaving 3 bases not matched to a gene. CDR1 and CDR2 (germline): SQVTM, ANQGSEA. The CDR3 bases are TGCAGCGGGGGACAGGGCACCTACGAGCAGTACTTC. Protein product: CSGGQGTYEQYF.

DNA for the CDR3: TGCAGCGTTGAAGAGAACAGGATCGGACGCGAGCAGTACTTC. Translating gives CSVEENRIGREQYF. This chain uses TRBV29-1 with TRBJ2-7; tentative D call: TRBD1 (5 bases). The CDR3 has 14 amino acids. The germline V gene has CDR1 SQVTM and CDR2 ANQGSEA. Trimming pared 0 bases from V and 6 bases from J, leaving 15 bases between.

CDR3 sequence: CASSYSVGGGAYEQYF. Here the CDR3 DNA reads TGTGCCAGCAGTTACTCGGTTGGGGGAGGGGCCTACGAGCAGTACTTC. The chain combines TRBV6-5 with TRBJ2-7; 7 bases agree with TRBD2. The CDR3 runs 16 residues. The V segment lost 0 bases and the J segment 2 bases; nucleotides outside the gene matches: 7. The germline gives CDR1 MNHEY, CDR2 SVGAGI.

This sequence joins TRBV29-1 and TRBJ2-5; D possibly matches TRBD1 or TRBD2 (5 bases each). This CDR3 comprises 15 residues. V was clipped by 7 bases and J by 4 bases, with 22 bases between them. CDR1 is SQVTM and CDR2 is ANQGSEA in the germline V gene. CDR3 DNA sequence: TGCAGCGCCCTACCCGGGACCGACAGAGGAGAGACCCAGTACTTC. It is translated as CSALPGTDRGETQYF.

The chain joins TRBV5-6 to TRBJ1-2; D might be TRBD1 (6 bases). Germline V gene data show CDR1 as SGHDT and CDR2 as YYEEEE. This CDR3 contains 15 residues. Trimming removed 0 bases from V and 5 bases from J, with 14 bases in between. CDR3 sequence reads: CASSLAPDSSYGYTF. The CDR3 nucleotides read TGTGCCAGCAGCTTGGCCCCGGACAGCTCTTATGGCTACACCTTC.

This sequence joins TRBV25-1 and TRBJ1-2, with 8 bases that match TRBD1. V was pared by 2 bases and J by 0 bases, with 8 bases of the junction left unmatched. The length of the CDR3 is 17 residues. CDR1 and CDR2 from the germline V gene are MGHDK and SYGVNS. The CDR3 DNA sequence: TGTGCCAGCAGTGAAGAGGGCAGGGGGCTTACTAACTATGGCTACACCTTC. Its protein product is CASSEEGRGLTNYGYTF.

The chain employs TRBV5-1 and TRBJ2-3; D may match TRBD1 or TRBD2 (5 bases each). Germline loops: CDR1 SGHRS, CDR2 YFSETQ. The V end lost 6 bases, the J end lost 6 bases, and 17 bases lay between the germline ends. CDR3 size: 14 residues. The CDR3 bases are TGCGCCAGCAAGGTCGGGGCTTCGGTGGATACGCAGTATTTT. Protein sequence: CASKVGASVDTQYF.

The rearrangement links TRBV7-9 to TRBJ1-1; D remains ambiguous. The CDR3 loop spans 14 amino acids. Trimming pared 3 bases from V and 3 bases from J, leaving 11 bases between. CDR1 is SEHNR, CDR2 FQNEAQ, per germline (reference sequence). CDR3 sequence (DNA): TGTGCCAGCAGCTTTATGGGCGGGGACACTGAAGCTTTCTTT. It yields the protein CASSFMGGDTEAFF.

The chain employs TRBV5-1 and TRBJ2-4; no definite D call. V shed 0 bases and J shed 5 bases, with 6 bases lying between them. Germline CDR1 and CDR2: SGHRS and YFSETQ. The length of the CDR3 is 13 residues. CDR3 sequence (DNA): TGCGCCAGCAGCTTGGACCTCCAAAACATTCAGTACTTC. Encoded protein: CASSLDLQNIQYF. Drawing the rest from reference TRBV5-1 and TRBJ2-4, the complete variable domain is KAGVTQTPRYLIKTRGQQVTLSCSPISGHRSVSWYQQTPGQGLQFLFEYFSETQRNKGNFPGRFSGRQFSNSRSEMNVSTLELGDSALYLCASSLDLQNIQYFGAGTRLSVL.

This clone was counted a few times. The chain joins TRBV19 to TRBJ1-1; D is ambiguous. Germline assignment: CDR1 LNHDA and CDR2 SQIVND (reference sequence). V lost 4 bases to trimming and J lost 4 bases, with 16 bases between them. The CDR3 is 15 residues long. In DNA form, the CDR3 reads TGTGCCAGTAGTACCGTGGCAGGCTGGGGCACTGAAGCTTTCTTT. This codes for CASSTVAGWGTEAFF.

Worth noting for this clone: The same CDR3 is also encoded by other DNA sequences in this sample. The gene calls are TRBV6-5 and TRBJ2-7; a weak D match, TRBD2 (6 bases). Trimming shortened V by 0 bases and J by 2 bases, and 11 bases separated the two germline ends. This CDR3 region has 15 residues. Per germline, CDR1 MNHEY and CDR2 SVGAGI. CDR3 amino acids: CASSYSGRGAYEQYF. CDR3 bases: TGTGCCAGCAGTTACTCGGGGCGGGGTGCCTACGAGCAGTACTTC.

The J gene is TRBJ1-3, the V gene TRBV4-2; D may be TRBD1 (5 bases). The CDR3 spans 14 residues. Germline CDR1 reads LGHNA; CDR2 reads YNFKEQ. The V end lost 8 bases, the J end lost 4 bases, and 15 bases lay between the germline ends. The CDR3 coding sequence is TGTGCCAGCGGGACGGGAGGGGCAGGAAACACCATATATTTT. Translation: CASGTGGAGNTIYF.

This chain links TRBV6-1 with TRBJ2-4, with D possibly being TRBD1 or TRBD2 (5 bases each). Germline-derived CDR1 and CDR2 are MNHNS and SASEGT. The CDR3 sequence is 18 residues long. With 0 bases removed from V and 0 bases from J, the gap between germline ends came to 15 bases. This CDR3 is CASSEAGHGTLAKNIQYF. DNA for the CDR3: TGTGCCAGCAGTGAAGCCGGACATGGGACGCTAGCCAAAAACATTCAGTACTTC.

V usage is TRBV6-5 and J usage is TRBJ1-1, with D unresolved. Germline V gives CDR1 MNHEY, CDR2 SVGAGI. Deletions cut 5 bases from V and 1 base from J, with 11 bases between. CDR3 length equals 14 residues. The CDR3, as DNA: TGTGCCAGCAGTAACCGTATGGAGAACACTGAAGCTTTCTTT. Translated: CASSNRMENTEAFF.

This clone has a single count. The chain carries TRBV7-2 and TRBJ1-1; D perhaps matches TRBD1 (5 bases). Trimming removed 6 bases at V and 5 bases at J, with 16 bases between. The V gene's germline CDR1 is SGHTA and CDR2 FQGNSA. The CDR3 loop spans 14 amino acids. The CDR3 reads CASRLDSSRTEAFF. CDR3 nucleotides: TGTGCCAGCAGGCTTGACAGCTCCCGTACTGAAGCTTTCTTT. Looking up the rest from reference TRBV7-2 and TRBJ1-1 gives the full variable domain: GAGVSQSPSNKVTEKGKDVELRCDPISGHTALYWYRQSLGQGLEFLIYFQGNSAPDKSGLPSDRFSAERTGGSVSTLTIQRTQQEDSAVYLCASRLDSSRTEAFFGQGTRLTVV.